These 8 T cell receptor beta chains were sequenced from one sample in a study of T cells in Graves' hyperthyroidism and ophthalmopathy. The TCR beta CDR3 regions underwent amplification using RNA transcripts as the source. First-round RT-PCR targeting the TCR CDR3 was performed with the HTBI primer set. Each CDR3 protein is one row after TCRdb ran MiXCR on the multiplex PCR reads. The table has about 590,000 distinct CDR3 sequences, around a sixth seen once; the top ten hold around 6.6%. The sequencing sample was made of blood. Receptor source: a woman aged 25 to 39 with Graves' hyperthyroidism.

This clonotype was detected ten times or more. The chain joins TRBV20-1 to TRBJ2-3, with 9 nucleotides matching TRBD2. CDR1 and CDR2 from the germline V gene are DFQATT and SNEGSKA (reference sequence). Trimming took 6 bases from V and 2 from J; bases not matched to a gene: 6. This CDR3 region has 14 residues. Written as DNA, the CDR3 is TGCAGTGCGGCTAGCGGGACCCCCACAGATACGCAGTATTTT. It specifies CSAASGTPTDTQYF.

This clonotype was counted a few times. The J gene is TRBJ1-4, the V gene TRBV5-1; D not certain. There are 16 residues in the CDR3. The germline gives CDR1 SGHRS, CDR2 YFSETQ. The ends were cut back, 2 bases at V and 0 bases at J, with 11 bases in the middle. The CDR3 DNA reads as TGCGCCAGCAGCTTTACAGTTGGCGCAACTAATGAAAAACTGTTTTTT. It encodes CASSFTVGATNEKLFF. The variable domain in full, completed from reference TRBV5-1 and TRBJ1-4, reads KAGVTQTPRYLIKTRGQQVTLSCSPISGHRSVSWYQQTPGQGLQFLFEYFSETQRNKGNFPGRFSGRQFSNSRSEMNVSTLELGDSALYLCASSFTVGATNEKLFFGSGTQLSVL.

The chain carries TRBV6-2 or TRBV6-3 and TRBJ2-1; 10 positions match TRBD2. The CDR3 is made up of 15 amino acids. CDR1 MNHEY and CDR2 SVGEGT come from the germline V gene. Trimming took 6 bases from V and 10 from J; bases not matched to a gene: 12. DNA of the CDR3: TGTGCCAGCAGCCGAGCGGGAGGGACTTCAGGGGAGCAGTTCTTC. Protein: CASSRAGGTSGEQFF.

The table lists this clonotype with many counts. This chain links TRBV20-1 with TRBJ2-7; TRBD1 might be the D (5 bases). The CDR3 is 12 residues long. V was clipped by 6 bases and J by 2 bases, with 11 bases between them. CDR1 and CDR2 from the germline V gene are DFQATT and SNEGSKA (reference sequence). The CDR3 here is CSARVQTYEQYF. The CDR3 nucleotides read TGCAGTGCCAGGGTCCAGACCTACGAGCAGTACTTC.

V usage is TRBV6-1 and J usage is TRBJ2-7; 9 positions agree with TRBD2. The CDR3 sequence is 15 residues long. Germline CDR1 is MNHNS and CDR2 is SASEGT. J gave up 0 bases and V 6 bases, and 6 bases lay outside the gene matches. CDR3 sequence reads: CASSLSGGISYEQYF. The CDR3, as DNA: TGTGCCAGCAGCCTTAGCGGGGGAATCTCCTACGAGCAGTACTTC.

The sample holds many counts of this clonotype. The CDR3 DNA sequence: TGTGCCAGCAGCTTAGTCCAGGGGGCTACAAAGACCCAGTACTTC. Encoded protein: CASSLVQGATKTQYF. The chain joins TRBV11-2 to TRBJ2-5; 8 positions agree with TRBD1. The length of the CDR3 is 15 residues. CDR1 SGHAT and CDR2 FQNNGV come from the germline V gene. Losses at the gene ends were 1 base for V and 6 bases for J; bases not matched to a gene: 7.

This chain connects TRBV5-5 to TRBJ2-7; 10 nucleotides agree with TRBD2. The CDR3 extends over 15 amino acids. Germline CDR1 is SGHKS and CDR2 is YYEKEE (reference sequence). V lost 0 bases, J lost 7 bases, and 7 bases stayed unmatched. DNA of the CDR3: TGTGCCAGCAGCTTGGTCAGCGGGAGGGCTGGTGAGCAGTACTTC. Translated: CASSLVSGRAGEQYF.

The chain is built from TRBV5-1 and TRBJ2-1; 9 bases are shared with TRBD1. With V trimmed by 0 bases and J by 2 bases, 3 bases remained unmatched. Germline loops: CDR1 SGHRS, CDR2 YFSETQ. The CDR3 has 16 residues. CDR3 region: CASSLEGQGPYNEQFF. As DNA, the CDR3 is TGCGCCAGCAGCTTGGAGGGACAGGGTCCCTACAATGAGCAGTTCTTC.